This TCR beta chain comes out of a study of CXCR3-negative and CXCR3-positive naive CD8 T cells. About the study: Per-library TRB read counts averaged about 1.5 +/- 0.3 million, adding up to 130 million to 150 million in total.

Findings of the study overall: Relative to CXCR3-negative naive cells, CXCR3-positive naive cells had more hydrophobic TRB CDR3s. Memory cells differed in TRBV-TRBJ usage, but naive CXCR3-negative and CXCR3-positive cells had similar usage. Post-cryopreservation CXCR3 expression was partly diminished, and the bulk of assays employed fresh PBMCs.

A note on this clonotype: Its antigen is as yet unknown.

The CDR3 consists of 18 residues. The TRB libraries of cDNA were built by UMI-labeled 5' RACE. TCRdb re-called the 5' RACE reads and shows each CDR3 protein once, DNA omitted. The listing contains about 63,000 distinct CDR3 sequences. Source material: naive CXCR3+ CD8+ T cells from blood. Subset in this sample: CD45RO-CCR7+CD27+CD95- naive CD8+ T cells expressing CXCR3 (TNR3+). The V gene is TRBV12-3 or TRBV12-4, the J gene TRBJ1-2; as DNA is missing, the TRBD1 call by TCRdb cannot be tested. The TCR originated in a human donor in good health. Some clones in this sample may be carry-over from other donors' samples. CDR3 in amino acids: CASSSHGQGALLGYGYTF.